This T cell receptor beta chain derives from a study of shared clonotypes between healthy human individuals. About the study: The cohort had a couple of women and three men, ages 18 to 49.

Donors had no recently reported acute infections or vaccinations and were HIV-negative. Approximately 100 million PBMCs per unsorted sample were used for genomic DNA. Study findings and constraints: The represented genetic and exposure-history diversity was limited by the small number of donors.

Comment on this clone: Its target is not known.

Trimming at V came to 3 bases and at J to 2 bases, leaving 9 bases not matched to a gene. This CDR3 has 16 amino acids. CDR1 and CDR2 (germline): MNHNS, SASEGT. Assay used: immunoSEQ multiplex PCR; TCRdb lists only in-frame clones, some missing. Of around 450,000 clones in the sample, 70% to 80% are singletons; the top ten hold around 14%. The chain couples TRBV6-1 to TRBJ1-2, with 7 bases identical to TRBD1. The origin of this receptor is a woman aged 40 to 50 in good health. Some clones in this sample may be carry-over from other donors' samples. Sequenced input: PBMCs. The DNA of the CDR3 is TGTGCCAGCAGTGAGGGACAGCTGATGCTAAACTATGGCTACACCTTC. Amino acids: CASSEGQLMLNYGYTF.